This entry concerns a single T cell receptor (beta chain). This record belongs to a study of shared T cell receptors in the human thymus. The germline gives CDR1 LGHNA, CDR2 YSLEER. There are 15 residues in the CDR3. The trim removed 1 base at V and 2 bases at J, leaving 2 bases unmatched. Measured with immunoSEQ multiplex PCR; TCRdb has only the in-frame clones, and not every one. The table lists 650,000 to 950,000 clones, 80% to 90% of them singletons. In addition, the sample was reused for a study of human thymus T cells. This second study notes: Thymic tissue was derived from resections collected during corrective heart surgery. V and J genes seemed to be used with bias in thymic and blood repertoires. Reports from related research described highly overlapping thymic repertoires among unrelated individuals.

The rearrangement joins TRBV4-3 to TRBJ1-2; TRBD1 aligns across 9 bases. Sequenced sample: thymocytes. This sequence originates from a girl in the first two years of life with a congenital heart defect. CDR3 residues: CASSQADRGNYGYTF. The CDR3 DNA sequence: TGCGCCAGCAGCCAAGCCGACAGGGGGAACTATGGCTACACCTTC.